This T cell receptor beta chain was sequenced in a study of cytomegalovirus exposure and HLA in healthy donors. Across the study: A preliminary data release comprised around 85 million unique TCRs obtained from HLA-typed donors. When 350 to 500 donors were genotyped, 81% of them were found to fall in the Caucasian-associated ancestry cluster.

This CDR3 comprises 13 residues. Germline loops: CDR1 MNHNY, CDR2 SVGAGI (reference sequence). Study-level points and caveats: TCR beta chain V- and J-gene trimming was linked, in a later analysis, to a missense variant in DCLRE1C.

This clone appeared a few times. Its specificity is unknown. Amplification used 60 Vbeta primers and 13 Jbeta primers. Method: immunoSEQ multiplex PCR; TCRdb's copy keeps in-frame clones and lacks some. Seen here are 120,000 to 150,000 clones, about 75% observed once, and the top ten hold under 4.5%. The study sampled nominally healthy donors, though unrecorded immune exposures were likely. The gene calls are TRBV6-6 and TRBJ2-5, with unresolved D. The tail of the sequence fits TRBJ2-7 better, so the J call may be wrong. This sequence was found in a young man in good health and CMV-seronegative. The sample taken for sequencing was PBMCs. CDR3 amino acids: CASSYGVPNEQYF. The CDR3 DNA is TGTGCCAGCAGTTACGGAGTTCCAAACGAGCAGTACTTC.